Below, 16 T cell receptor beta chains from the same sample are listed, as sequenced in a study of cytomegalovirus exposure and HLA in healthy donors. A multiplex PCR was run with 60 Vbeta primers and 13 Jbeta primers. Sequenced by immunoSEQ multiplex PCR; TCRdb stores in-frame clones only, minus some. The sample shows roughly 150,000 clones, 75% to 80% of them seen only once. The sample comprised PBMCs. Source of these receptors: a male donor in good health and CMV-seronegative.

This clone has more than one count but fewer than ten. This chain uses TRBV7-9 with TRBJ2-1, with D unresolved. Deletions cut 6 bases from V and 6 bases from J, with 12 bases between. From germline, CDR1 is SEHNR and CDR2 FQNEAQ (reference sequence). The CDR3 has 13 residues. CDR3 DNA: TGTGCCAGCAGGACCTCCCAGGCCAATGAGCAGTTCTTC. Translation: CASRTSQANEQFF.

The chain has TRBV10-3 and TRBJ1-2, with D perhaps TRBD1 (6 bases). CDR3 size: 12 residues. The V end lost 8 bases, the J end lost 6 bases, and 13 bases lay between the germline ends. Looked up from germline, CDR1 is ENHRY and CDR2 is SYGVKD. For the CDR3, the DNA is TGTGCCATCCGGGGACAACTCGATGGCTACACCTTC. The encoded protein is CAIRGQLDGYTF.

The CDR3 DNA reads as TGTGCCAGCAGCAATTCACCGGGACAGTCGTACACCTTC. It specifies CASSNSPGQSYTF. The V and J genes are TRBV7-2 and TRBJ1-2; 7 bases fit TRBD1. The CDR3 is made up of 13 amino acids. V lost 5 bases and J lost 11; bases outside the gene matches: 11. Germline V CDR1 and CDR2: SGHTA, FQGNSA.

Only one count was recorded for this clone. V and J are TRBV29-1 and TRBJ1-1; D is ambiguous. The CDR3 consists of 13 residues. CDR1 and CDR2 (germline): SQVTM, ANQGSEA. Trimming removed 7 bases at V and 0 bases at J, with 12 bases between. The DNA of the CDR3 is TGCAGCGCCGAGCGGTCTATGAACACTGAAGCTTTCTTT. Protein sequence: CSAERSMNTEAFF.

This clone was seen only a few times. The V and J genes are TRBV29-1 and TRBJ1-2, with 8 bases aligning to TRBD1. Trimming cost V 6 bases and J 8 bases; bases outside gene matches: 8. This CDR3 region has 12 residues. Germline CDR1 reads SQVTM; CDR2 reads ANQGSEA. The CDR3 is CSVGTGQGGYTF. The CDR3 bases are TGCAGCGTAGGGACAGGCCAGGGAGGCTACACCTTC.

Regarding this clone: An end of the junction does not agree with germline; a read error may underlie this. The V gene is TRBV7-9, the J gene TRBJ1-1; 9 bases agree with TRBD1. The CDR3 totals 15 residues. Germline CDR1 SEHNR, CDR2 FQNEAQ (reference sequence). In DNA form, the CDR3 reads TGTTCCAGCAGCCCCCGACAGGGGGGGAACACTGAAGCTTTCTTT. It encodes CSSSPRQGGNTEAFF.

The V gene is TRBV15, the J gene TRBJ1-2; 8 bases map to TRBD1. The CDR3 covers 15 residues. V trimming: 1 base; J trimming: 8 bases; junction bases outside the gene matches: 9. The V gene's germline CDR1 is LNHNV and CDR2 YYDKDF (reference sequence). CDR3 bases: TGTGCCACCAGCAGAGTGGGACAGGATTCTTCGGGCTACACCTTC. This translates into CATSRVGQDSSGYTF.

The chain has TRBV30 and TRBJ1-1, with D possibly matching TRBD1 (5 bases). The CDR3 runs to 13 residues. Trimming removed 4 bases at V and 5 bases at J, with 14 bases between. Germline CDR1 reads GTSNPN; CDR2 reads SVGIG (reference sequence). CDR3 sequence reads: CAWILGGGTEAFF. CDR3 coding DNA: TGTGCCTGGATCCTTGGGGGGGGGACTGAAGCTTTCTTT. Complete variable domain (other parts from reference TRBV30 and TRBJ1-1): SQTIHQWPATLVQPVGSPLSLECTVEGTSNPNLYWYRQAAGRGLQLLFYSVGIGQISSEVPQNLSASRPQDRQFILSSKKLLLSDSGFYLCAWILGGGTEAFFGQGTRLTVV.

This rearrangement joins TRBV7-7 to TRBJ2-1, with 8 bases fitting TRBD2. The CDR3 contains 16 residues. V shed 1 base and J 11 bases; nucleotides not matched to a gene: 13. Germline assignment: CDR1 SSHAT and CDR2 FNYEAQ (reference sequence). CDR3 amino acids: CASSLGTSGSVFKQFF. The CDR3 DNA reads as TGTGCCAGCAGCTTAGGAACTAGCGGAAGTGTTTTTAAGCAGTTCTTC.

The J gene is TRBJ1-5, the V gene TRBV28; 9 bases match TRBD1. Germline-derived CDR1 and CDR2 are MDHEN and SYDVKM. The J segment lost 4 bases and the V segment lost 2 bases, leaving 3 bases of the junction unmatched. The CDR3 has 15 amino acids. CDR3 sequence: CASSLGGQGNQPQHF. The CDR3 DNA reads TGTGCCAGCAGTTTAGGGGGACAGGGAAATCAGCCCCAGCATTTT. Full variable domain (missing parts from reference TRBV28 and TRBJ1-5): DVKVTQSSRYLVKRTGEKVFLECVQDMDHENMFWYRQDPGLGLRLIYFSYDVKMKEKGDIPEGYSVSREKKERFSLILESASTNQTSMYLCASSLGGQGNQPQHFGDGTRLSIL.

The rearrangement links TRBV5-8 to TRBJ2-1; no firm D call. The V gene lost 2 bases and the J gene lost 6 bases, with 9 bases spanning the gap. The CDR3 extends over 13 amino acids. Germline loops: CDR1 SGHTS, CDR2 YDEGEE. CDR3 DNA sequence: TGTGCCAGCAGCTTTCTAGTATCCAATGAGCAGTTCTTC. Translation gives CASSFLVSNEQFF.

The J gene is TRBJ1-2, the V gene TRBV4-3, with TRBD1 as a possible D gene (6 bases). The germline V gene encodes CDR1 LGHNA and CDR2 YSLEER. V lost 3 bases and J lost 4, with 18 bases in between. This CDR3 spans 16 amino acids. The CDR3 protein is CASSQDASQGIYGYTF. In nucleotides, the CDR3 is TGCGCCAGCAGCCAGGATGCTAGCCAGGGGATCTATGGCTACACCTTC.

The rearrangement uses TRBV7-9 and TRBJ2-1; maybe TRBD2 (6 bases). The CDR3 is made up of 13 amino acids. Deletions cut 4 bases from V and 10 bases from J, with 14 bases between. Germline V lookup: CDR1 SEHNR, CDR2 FQNEAQ (reference sequence). The CDR3 coding sequence is TGTGCCAGCAGCTCCCGGGACTCTGGGGAGCAGTTCTTC. It specifies CASSSRDSGEQFF.

The chain joins TRBV30 to TRBJ1-2; D may be TRBD1 (6 bases). Per germline, CDR1 GTSNPN and CDR2 SVGIG (reference sequence). The ends were cut back, 2 bases at V and 7 bases at J, with 11 bases in the middle. The CDR3 length is 12 residues. CDR3 sequence (DNA): TGTGCCTGGAGTCTCACAGGGAGTGGCTACACCTTC. It yields the protein CAWSLTGSGYTF.

This clone has just one count. V usage is TRBV7-8 and J usage is TRBJ1-1; no reliable D call. This CDR3 contains 15 residues. Germline lookup yields CDR1 SGHVS and CDR2 FQNEAQ. Trimming removed 6 bases at V and 0 bases at J, with 14 bases between. CDR3 protein: CASSKSSSMNTEAFF. The CDR3 coding sequence is TGTGCCAGCAGTAAATCGAGTAGCATGAACACTGAAGCTTTCTTT. The whole variable domain, filled in from reference TRBV7-8 and TRBJ1-1, reads GAGVSQSPRYKVAKRGQDVALRCDPISGHVSLFWYQQALGQGPEFLTYFQNEAQLDKSGLPSDRFFAERPEGSVSTLKIQRTQQEDSAVYLCASSKSSSMNTEAFFGQGTRLTVV.

Only a few counts were recorded for this clone. The gene calls are TRBV5-1 and TRBJ2-3, with a possible D match to TRBD2 (6 bases). Deletions cut 2 bases from V and 1 base from J, with 20 bases between. There are 18 residues in the CDR3. Germline assignment: CDR1 SGHRS and CDR2 YFSETQ. CDR3 in DNA: TGCGCCAGCAGCTTTTCACAGTACTCAGGCGGGGGCACAGATACGCAGTATTTT. This gives the protein CASSFSQYSGGGTDTQYF.